These T cell receptor beta chains were read from a single sample in a study of CXCR3-negative and CXCR3-positive naive CD8 T cells. TCRdb reprocessed the 5' RACE reads and reports one entry per CDR3 protein, with no DNA. This specimen shows 120,000 or so distinct CDR3 sequences; the ten leading clones hold about 0.61%. Input material: naive CXCR3+ CD8+ T cells from blood. These receptors all stem from a human donor in good health. Some clones in this sample may be carry-over from other donors' samples. The CDR3 runs from the conserved cysteine through the conserved F or W. Each record gives: V gene, J gene, CDR3 protein.

TRBV12-3/TRBV12-4	TRBJ1-1	CASSPDRGLNTEAFF
TRBV4-1	TRBJ2-7	CASSQEGRTGNEQYF
TRBV4-1	TRBJ2-7	CASSQVVGYEQYF
TRBV3-1	TRBJ2-7	CASSPGTATYEQYF
TRBV20-1	TRBJ2-7	CSARVADLSYEQYF
TRBV28	TRBJ1-5	CASSLGEFGNQPQHF
TRBV30	TRBJ2-5	CAWSVYSKETQYF
TRBV27	TRBJ2-3	CASSLRTGVADTQYF
TRBV7-3	TRBJ2-1	CASSSDRGQLHNEQFF
TRBV6-2/TRBV6-3	TRBJ1-1	CASSYTWDFFF
TRBV29-1	TRBJ2-2	CSALGGGTGELFF
TRBV12-3/TRBV12-4	TRBJ1-5	CASSFPGFPAKPQHF
TRBV5-1	TRBJ2-7	CASSLGLAGVTEQYF
TRBV21-1	TRBJ2-2	CASSNGPNTGELFF
TRBV5-1	TRBJ2-1	CASSYSTGEQFF
TRBV4-1	TRBJ1-4	CASSQRDRASTNEKLFF
TRBV7-9	TRBJ2-1	CASSLNKLGDYNEQFF
TRBV25-1	TRBJ1-2	CASSRGTPEHGYTF
TRBV5-1	TRBJ2-3	CASSSYPGLGSSTDTQYF
TRBV7-9	TRBJ2-7	CASSFSVNSYEQYF
TRBV3-1	TRBJ2-7	CASSQDRGEGYEQYF
TRBV19	TRBJ2-2	CASIEADRALTGELFF
TRBV6-5	TRBJ1-1	CASSSSPGTGTEAFF
TRBV11-2	TRBJ2-7	CASSPTHNYEQYF
TRBV30	TRBJ2-7	CAWTEDYEQYF
TRBV5-1	TRBJ2-1	CASSLEGPTYNEQFF
TRBV29-1	TRBJ1-2	CSVEAPGTRGYTF
TRBV5-6	TRBJ1-1	CATSHGQSTEAFF
TRBV7-2	TRBJ1-5	CASSSRTGANQPQHF
TRBV6-6	TRBJ2-7	CASSYSDWNEQYF
TRBV6-5	TRBJ1-1	CASTYRQWGYTEAFF
TRBV29-1	TRBJ2-7	CSVEGGVGGTSYEQYF
TRBV29-1	TRBJ1-1	CSVARGRGTEAFF
TRBV5-4	TRBJ2-1	CASSFGTGDEQFF
TRBV7-6	TRBJ2-3	CASSLTGGDTLTDTQYF
TRBV23-1	TRBJ2-5	CASSHPPGQGCPETQYF
TRBV29-1	TRBJ2-2	CSASPDTVETGELFF